The 27 T cell receptor beta chains reported below all come from one sample, sequenced in a study of Graves' ophthalmopathy and Graves' hyperthyroidism. Using RNA transcripts, the TCR beta CDR3 regions were amplified. First-round RT-PCR used HTBI primers; second-round multiplex PCR followed. From the multiplex PCR reads, TCRdb called clonotypes with MiXCR, one entry per CDR3 protein. The sample consists of over 500,000 distinct CDR3 sequences, 22% of them appearing once. The sequencing input was peripheral blood. The receptor set was obtained from a woman between 18 and 30 years old with stable Graves' hyperthyroidism. Some clones in this sample may be carry-over from other donors' samples.

V usage is TRBV27 and J usage is TRBJ2-7, with 7 bases identical to TRBD1. J was trimmed by 2 bases and V by 5 bases; bases with no gene match: 6. The CDR3 has 14 residues. Per germline, CDR1 MNHEY and CDR2 SMNVEV (reference sequence). The CDR3 loop reads CASSTAGTAYEQYF. The CDR3 coding sequence is TGTGCCAGCAGTACGGCCGGGACAGCCTACGAGCAGTACTTC.

This clonotype has a handful of counts. This chain uses TRBV3-1 with TRBJ1-1; D remains unclear. The germline V gene has CDR1 LGHDT and CDR2 YNNKEL (reference sequence). The CDR3 sequence is 15 residues long. The V end lost 0 bases, the J end lost 4 bases, and 12 bases lay between the germline ends. Written as DNA, the CDR3 is TGTGCCAGCAGCCAAGAAGGGTTAGGGCGCACTGAAGCTTTCTTT. Encoded protein: CASSQEGLGRTEAFF.

This clonotype has ten or more counts. The rearrangement uses TRBV28 and TRBJ1-1, with a tentative D call TRBD1 (6 bases). Germline loops: CDR1 MDHEN, CDR2 SYDVKM. V lost 4 bases to trimming and J lost 0 bases, with 9 bases between them. CDR3 length: 14 amino acids. CDR3 sequence: CASSSGQLNTEAFF. CDR3 nucleotides: TGTGCCAGCAGTTCCGGACAGCTGAACACTGAAGCTTTCTTT.

In this sample, this clonotype turned up many times. J is TRBJ2-7 and V is TRBV6-5; D possibly corresponds to TRBD1 (5 bases). V lost 1 base, J lost 3 bases, and 7 bases lay in between. Looked up from germline, CDR1 is MNHEY and CDR2 is SVGAGI. The CDR3 length is 13 residues. In nucleotides, the CDR3 is TGTGCCAGCAGTTACTTGGACAACTACGAGCAGTACTTC. Its translation is CASSYLDNYEQYF.

This clonotype has more than one count but fewer than ten. The V and J genes are TRBV19 and TRBJ1-1; tentatively, D is TRBD1 (6 bases). The CDR3 consists of 14 residues. The germline CDR1 and CDR2 sequences are LNHDA and SQIVND (reference sequence). Between the trimmed V and J ends, which lost 3 bases and 10 bases, there was a span of 18 bases. The CDR3 region is CASSMGNRVTGAFF. The CDR3 DNA is TGTGCCAGTAGTATGGGAAACAGGGTAACGGGAGCTTTCTTT.

This clonotype has ten or more counts. The chain recombines TRBV5-1 with TRBJ1-1; unclear D gene. The germline V gene has CDR1 SGHRS and CDR2 YFSETQ. This CDR3 region has 11 residues. V lost 6 bases and J lost 1, with 4 bases in between. The DNA of the CDR3 is TGCGCCAGCAAACAGAACACTGAAGCTTTCTTT. Translated: CASKQNTEAFF.

This clonotype showed up just a few times. The V gene is TRBV30, the J gene TRBJ1-3; no clear D. The V gene's germline CDR1 is GTSNPN and CDR2 SVGIG (reference sequence). The CDR3 runs to 14 residues. Between the trimmed V and J ends, which lost 4 bases and 0 bases, there was a span of 10 bases. The CDR3 reads CAWNTGHSGNTIYF. The CDR3 DNA reads TGTGCCTGGAATACGGGCCACTCTGGAAACACCATATATTTT.

This chain uses TRBV12-3 or TRBV12-4 with TRBJ1-6; TRBD1 is a possible D gene (5 bases). The CDR3 totals 12 residues. Trimming cost V 8 bases and J 14 bases, with 16 bases left between them. CDR3 in DNA: TGTGCCAGCGGGAGGGGACCTACGGCCCTCCACTTT. Translating it yields CASGRGPTALHF.

The chain uses TRBV11-2 and TRBJ1-6; the match to TRBD1 covers 7 bases. The germline CDR1 and CDR2 sequences are SGHAT and FQNNGV. The CDR3 runs to 16 residues. J gave up 13 bases and V 4 bases, and 16 bases lay outside the gene matches. The CDR3 DNA sequence: TGTGCCAGCAGCTCCCGAGGAGGGGGCGTCCTCGCTCCCCTCCACTTT. This gives the protein CASSSRGGGVLAPLHF.

V usage is TRBV15 and J usage is TRBJ2-7; no clear D. The V end lost 0 bases, the J end lost 3 bases, and 6 bases lay between the germline ends. The CDR3 length is 13 residues. The germline gives CDR1 LNHNV, CDR2 YYDKDF (reference sequence). The CDR3 reads CATSRDRNYEQYF. In nucleotides, the CDR3 is TGTGCCACCAGCAGAGACAGGAACTACGAGCAGTACTTC.

V is TRBV15 and J is TRBJ1-2; no definite D call. V lost 0 bases and J lost 3, with 14 bases in between. The CDR3 extends over 16 amino acids. CDR1 and CDR2 from the germline V gene are LNHNV and YYDKDF (reference sequence). The CDR3 nucleotides read TGTGCCACCAGCAGAGATTTAGCCGGAGTTGACTATGGCTACACCTTC. Its translation: CATSRDLAGVDYGYTF.

At least ten counts were recorded for this clonotype. V gene TRBV28 combines with J gene TRBJ2-5; weak D call: TRBD2 (5 bases). Between the trimmed V and J ends, which lost 6 bases and 3 bases, there was a span of 17 bases. Germline lookup yields CDR1 MDHEN and CDR2 SYDVKM. The CDR3 runs 15 residues. The CDR3 nucleotides read TGTGCCAGCAGGTACAAACTAGGCTCAGAAGAGACCCAGTACTTC. Its translation is CASRYKLGSEETQYF.

With regard to this clonotype: The junction and the germline gene differ at one end; a read error may be behind it. The gene calls are TRBV3-1 and TRBJ1-2; 7 nucleotides agree with TRBD1. CDR1 and CDR2 (germline): LGHDT, YNNKEL (reference sequence). The CDR3 has 17 amino acids. The CDR3 nucleotides read TGTGACAGCAGTCCCCCGGGACAGATTCTGATGAGGGATGGCTACACCTTC. Translating it yields CDSSPPGQILMRDGYTF. The whole variable domain, filled in from reference TRBV3-1 and TRBJ1-2, reads DTAVSQTPKYLVTQMGNDKSIKCEQNLGHDTMYWYKQDSKKFLKIMFSYNNKELIINETVPNRFSPKSPDKAHLNLHINSLELGDSAVYFCDSSPPGQILMRDGYTFGSGTRLTVV.

The sample holds a few counts of this clonotype. This CDR3 fails to terminate in the conserved phenylalanine or tryptophan, so it likely reflects a read error. The chain joins TRBV20-1 to TRBJ1-1; TRBD1 is a possible D gene (5 bases). Trimming stripped 4 bases from V and 5 bases from J, with 17 bases between. This CDR3 comprises 14 residues. Germline values: CDR1 DFQATT, CDR2 SNEGSKA (reference sequence). The CDR3 sequence: CSATTRQGRTEAFS. The CDR3 bases are TGCAGTGCTACGACCCGGCAGGGACGAACTGAAGCTTTCTCT.

The gene calls are TRBV28 and TRBJ1-2; D is undetermined. Deletions cut 8 bases from V and 4 bases from J, with 8 bases between. The V gene's germline CDR1 is MDHEN and CDR2 SYDVKM. The CDR3 consists of 11 residues. The CDR3 spells CASREFYGYTF. In DNA form, the CDR3 reads TGTGCCAGCCGGGAGTTCTATGGCTACACCTTC.

There are many counts of this clonotype. V is TRBV28 and J is TRBJ2-7; TRBD1 matches 10 bases. After removal of 4 bases from V and 5 bases from J, the junction contained 8 bases not matched to a gene. Germline V gene sequence: CDR1 MDHEN, CDR2 SYDVKM. The CDR3 has 15 residues. The CDR3 nucleotides read TGTGCCAGCAGTTCCCCTGGGACAGGGGCCCACGAGCAGTACTTC. Translated, it gives CASSSPGTGAHEQYF.

This clonotype was found a few times. The chain is built from TRBV18 and TRBJ2-2; 9 bases match TRBD1. Per germline, CDR1 KGHSH and CDR2 LQKENI. Losses at the gene ends were 5 bases for V and 3 bases for J; bases not matched to a gene: 7. This CDR3 has 16 residues. The CDR3 DNA follows: TGTGCCAGCTCAGCTAGACAGGGGGACGACACCGGGGAGCTGTTTTTT. It specifies CASSARQGDDTGELFF.

This clonotype occurred a few times. The chain combines TRBV18 with TRBJ2-7; D is unresolved. The CDR3 is 15 residues long. The V gene lost 2 bases and the J gene lost 5 bases, with 16 bases spanning the gap. CDR1 and CDR2 from the germline V gene are KGHSH and LQKENI. The CDR3 DNA reads TGTGCCAGCTCACCATGGCCACTTCGAGGAGACGAGCAGTACTTC. Protein: CASSPWPLRGDEQYF.

This clonotype was seen ten or more times. A read error is likely, as this CDR3 ends without the conserved phenylalanine or tryptophan. No DNA is shown, since the ends of the CDR3 on it are uncertain; the CDR3 is the one TCRdb lists. The genes are TRBV2 and TRBJ1-1. Germline V gene lookup returns CDR1 SNHLY and CDR2 FYNNEI. From its first to its last residue, the CDR3 has 13 amino acids. The CDR3 spells CASSKTSSALGPL.

Turning to this clonotype: A much larger clonotype is one base distant, so this may be a read error. J is TRBJ2-7 and V is TRBV5-1, with 8 bases matching TRBD1. V shed 4 bases and J 1 base; nucleotides not matched to a gene: 7. The CDR3 contains 15 residues. Germline CDR1 and CDR2: SGHRS and YFSETQ. CDR3 coding DNA: TGCGCCAGCAGCCTACGGACAGGGCCATCCTACGAGCAGTACTTC. It codes for CASSLRTGPSYEQYF.

There are many counts of this clonotype. The rearrangement uses TRBV25-1 and TRBJ1-6, with no clear D. Trimming pared 1 base from V and 8 bases from J, leaving 6 bases between. This CDR3 region has 13 residues. Germline V gene sequence: CDR1 MGHDK, CDR2 SYGVNS. The CDR3 coding sequence is TGTGCCAGCAGTGAATTCCCGGATTCACCCCTCCACTTT. Protein product: CASSEFPDSPLHF. Full variable domain (remainder filled in from reference TRBV25-1 and TRBJ1-6): EADIYQTPRYLVIGTGKKITLECSQTMGHDKMYWYQQDPGMELHLIHYSYGVNSTEKGDLSSESTVSRIRTEHFPLTLESARPSHTSQYLCASSEFPDSPLHFGNGTRLTVT.

The chain recombines TRBV27 with TRBJ2-5; D gene uncertain. This CDR3 spans 13 amino acids. From germline, CDR1 is MNHEY and CDR2 SMNVEV (reference sequence). Trimming removed 0 bases from V and 5 bases from J, with 7 bases in between. The CDR3 nucleotides read TGTGCCAGCAGTTTATCCGTTGACGAGACCCAGTACTTC. It yields the protein CASSLSVDETQYF.

In regard to this clonotype: With a much larger clone just one base away, this may be a read error. V is TRBV24-1 and J is TRBJ1-2, with unresolved D. CDR3 size: 14 residues. Germline loops: CDR1 KGHDR, CDR2 SFDVKD. The CDR3 loop reads CATSDTGLTYGYSF. CDR3 DNA: TGTGCCACCAGTGATACCGGACTGACCTATGGCTACAGCTTC.

This clonotype has only a few counts. CDR3 in amino acids: CAISESPGSGLSSYNSPLHF. The CDR3 DNA follows: TGTGCCATCAGTGAGTCGCCGGGGAGTGGATTAAGCTCCTATAATTCACCCCTCCACTTT. The chain uses TRBV10-3 and TRBJ1-6; D is undetermined. Germline V lookup: CDR1 ENHRY, CDR2 SYGVKD. The CDR3 loop spans 20 amino acids. Trimming removed 0 bases from V and 0 bases from J, with 18 bases in between.

Many counts were recorded for this clonotype. The chain is built from TRBV28 and TRBJ2-7; 10 positions match TRBD1. The CDR3 is 15 residues long. Germline CDR1 and CDR2: MDHEN and SYDVKM. The J segment lost 2 bases and the V segment lost 6 bases, leaving 7 bases of the junction unmatched. CDR3 residues: CASRPAGQGTYEQYF. The CDR3 nucleotides are TGTGCCAGCAGGCCCGCGGGACAGGGGACCTACGAGCAGTACTTC.

A few counts support this clonotype. The junction does not match germline at one end; this may be a read error. V gene TRBV20-1 combines with J gene TRBJ2-5; 8 bases match TRBD1. This CDR3 contains 13 residues. In germline, CDR1 is DFQATT, CDR2 SNEGSKA (reference sequence). CDR3 DNA sequence: TGCAGCCCAAAGACAGGGGCGTCCGAGACCCGGTACTTC. Its translation is CSPKTGASETRYF.

This clonotype was observed a few times. The chain uses TRBV6-1 and TRBJ2-2; D may correspond to TRBD1 or TRBD2 (5 bases each). The CDR3 has 15 amino acids. With 7 bases removed from V and 0 bases from J, the gap between germline ends came to 12 bases. Germline CDR1 and CDR2: MNHNS and SASEGT. CDR3 coding DNA: TGTGCCAGCACCTGGGGGTGGGCGAACACCGGGGAGCTGTTTTTT. This encodes CASTWGWANTGELFF.